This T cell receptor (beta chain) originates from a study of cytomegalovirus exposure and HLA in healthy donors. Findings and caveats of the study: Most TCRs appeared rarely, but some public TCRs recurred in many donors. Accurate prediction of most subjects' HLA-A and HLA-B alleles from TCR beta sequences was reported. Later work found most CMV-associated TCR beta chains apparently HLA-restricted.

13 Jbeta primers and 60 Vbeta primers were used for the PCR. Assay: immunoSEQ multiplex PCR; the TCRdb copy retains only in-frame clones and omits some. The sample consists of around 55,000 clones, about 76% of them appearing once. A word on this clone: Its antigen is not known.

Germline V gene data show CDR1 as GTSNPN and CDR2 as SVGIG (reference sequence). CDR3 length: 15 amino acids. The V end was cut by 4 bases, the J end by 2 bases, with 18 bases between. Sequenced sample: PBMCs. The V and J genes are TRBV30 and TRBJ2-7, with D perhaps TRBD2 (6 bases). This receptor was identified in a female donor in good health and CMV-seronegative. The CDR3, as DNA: TGTGCCTGGACCCGTTTTGTGGGGGGTCCCTACGAGCAGTACTTC. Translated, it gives CAWTRFVGGPYEQYF.